The sequence of this TCR beta chain was determined in a study of CXCR3-negative and CXCR3-positive naive CD8 T cells (dated by TCRdb to between 2019 and 2020). With respect to the entire study: In total, some 140 million TRB reads were obtained, corresponding to roughly 1.5 +/- 0.3 million reads per library. Diversity and physicochemical repertoire analyses were performed on 11 donors pooled from two independent experiments. TRBV-TRBJ cluster analysis included naive subsets from 5 or 6 donors and memory cells from 3 donors. Beyond this particular receptor, the publication reports: Surface CD5, linked to self-reactivity in mice, was comparable between naive subsets; TCR interaction strength was therefore also inferred from TRB CDR3 physicochemical properties. Compared with CXCR3-negative naive cells, CXCR3-positive naive cells had TRB CDR3s with higher hydrophobicity (lower Kidera factor 4), lower energy, and higher strength and volume indices. Freshly isolated PBMCs were used for most assays because CXCR3 expression partially decreased after cryopreservation. Repertoire diversity was comparably high in both naive subsets but much lower in memory CD8+ T cells. TRBV-TRBJ usage was similar between naive CXCR3-negative and CXCR3-positive cells from the same donor, while memory cells showed distinct patterns.

The reads were generated on a NextSeq 550. The Human TCR Profiling Kit (MiLaboratory) was used to prepare UMI-labeled 5' RACE TRB cDNA libraries. cDNA synthesis used the entire amount of extracted RNA, and PCR amplification then used the entire amount of cDNA produced. The libraries were made side by side, with each library going through the same number of PCR cycles. The authors' pipeline ran thus. With a requirement of at least two reads per UMI, MIGEC and MiXCR extracted about 52,000 +/- 9,100 unique UMI-labeled TRB cDNA molecules per library. On average, each library contained approximately 40,000 +/- 10,000 functional in-frame TRB CDR3 nucleotide clonotypes without stop codons. After downsampling to 5000 UMI-labeled TRB molecules per sample, diversity metrics, including normalized Shannon-Wiener and Chao1, were computed in VDJtools. VDJtools was used to calculate clonotype-size-weighted physicochemical properties of the central five CDR3 residues, namely interaction energy, strength, volume and Kidera factor 4. TCRdb reanalyzed the reads, keeping one entry per CDR3 protein sequence and omitting DNA. The V and J calls follow TCRdb's processing rather than the paper's. The table of this sample itemizes about 150,000 distinct CDR3 sequences. Together, the top ten hold approximately 0.46% of the sample.

According to the germline V gene, CDR1 reads SQVTM and CDR2 reads ANQGSEA. The CDR3 starts with the cysteine, ends with the phenylalanine, and has 11 residues. A DNA sequence was not provided. As concerns this clonotype: Its recognized antigen is unknown.

For every CD8+ T cell subset, approximately 300,000 cells were flow-sorted straight into RLT lysis buffer, and each subset was sorted in triplicate. To exclude memory contaminants, naive CD8+ T cells were stringently defined as CD45RO-CCR7+CD27+CD95-. Peripheral blood mononuclear cells were isolated from buffy coats by standard density gradient centrifugation. Naive CXCR3-negative and CXCR3-positive CD8+ T cells were flow-sorted using a FACSAria III. Total RNA was extracted from sorted cells with an RNeasy Mini Kit. Recombination joined TRBV29-1 with TRBJ1-1. Sequencing was performed on naive CXCR3+ CD8+ T cells from blood. In light of the paper, this sample's cell subset or site label describes: CD45RO-CCR7+CD27+CD95- naive CD8+ T cells expressing CXCR3 (TNR3+). The clonotype was recovered from a human donor in good health. Some clones in this sample may be carry-over from other donors' samples. CDR3 reads: CSVRTEDQAFF.